This T cell receptor beta chain was profiled in a study of CD8 T cells in Susac syndrome. Across the whole study: When blood was drawn, the patients with Susac syndrome were therapy-naive, on corticosteroids, or on intravenous immunoglobulin alone.

RNA in amounts of about 0.5 to 1 ug was reverse transcribed with random hexamers. TCRdb re-called the immunoSEQ multiplex PCR reads through MiXCR, storing one row per CDR3 protein. The repertoire has 80,000 to 90,000 distinct CDR3 sequences, approximately 95% of them found once; the top ten carry roughly 0.46%. Deletions cut 1 base from V and 6 bases from J, with 11 bases between. The CDR3 totals 14 residues. CDR1 is SGDLS and CDR2 is YYNGEE in the germline V gene. CD8+ and CD4+ blood T cells underwent TCR beta sequencing. This chain uses TRBV9 with TRBJ2-1, with D possibly TRBD1 on 5 matching bases. The TCR comes from a human donor with Susac syndrome. Sequenced: CD8+ T cells from PBMCs. The CDR3 loop is CASSVSGQGNEQFF. The CDR3 region has the DNA TGTGCCAGCAGCGTATCCGGCCAGGGCAATGAGCAGTTCTTC.